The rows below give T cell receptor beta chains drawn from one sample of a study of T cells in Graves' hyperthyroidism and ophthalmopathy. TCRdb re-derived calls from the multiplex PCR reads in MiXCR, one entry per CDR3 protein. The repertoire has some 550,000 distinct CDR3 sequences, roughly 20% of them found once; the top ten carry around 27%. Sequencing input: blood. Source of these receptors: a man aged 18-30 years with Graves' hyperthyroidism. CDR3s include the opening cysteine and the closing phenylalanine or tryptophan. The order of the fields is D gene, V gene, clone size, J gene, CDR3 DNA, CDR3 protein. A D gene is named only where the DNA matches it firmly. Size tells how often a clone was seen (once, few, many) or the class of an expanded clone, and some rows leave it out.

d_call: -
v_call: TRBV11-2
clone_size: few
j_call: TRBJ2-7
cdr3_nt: TGTGCCAGCAGCTTATCTCCTAGCCCGGCCTACGAGCAGTACTTC
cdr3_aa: CASSLSPSPAYEQYF

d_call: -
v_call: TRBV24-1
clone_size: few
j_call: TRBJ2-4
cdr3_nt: TGTGCCACCAGCCCGGGAATGGGGGACATTCAGTACTTC
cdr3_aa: CATSPGMGDIQYF

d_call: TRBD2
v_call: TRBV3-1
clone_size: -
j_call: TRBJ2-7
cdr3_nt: TGTGCCAGCAGCCAAGGACTAGCGGGCCAATACGAGCAGTACTTC
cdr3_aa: CASSQGLAGQYEQYF

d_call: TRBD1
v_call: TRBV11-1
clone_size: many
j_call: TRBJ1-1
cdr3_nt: TGTGCCAGCAGCTTCCCGACAGGGCCCCAAGTTCTTATGAACACTGAAGCTTTCTTT
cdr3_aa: CASSFPTGPQVLMNTEAFF

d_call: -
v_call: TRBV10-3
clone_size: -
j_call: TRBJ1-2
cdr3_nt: TGTGCCATCGCCTGGGAGAACTATGGCTACACCTTC
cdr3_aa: CAIAWENYGYTF

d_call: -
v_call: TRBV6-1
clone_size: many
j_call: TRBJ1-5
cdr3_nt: TGTGCCAGCAGTGAATGGGCAGGAGTGAGCAATCAGCCCCAGCATTTT
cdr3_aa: CASSEWAGVSNQPQHF

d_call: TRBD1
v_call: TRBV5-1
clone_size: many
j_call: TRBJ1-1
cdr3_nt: TGCGCCAGCAGCTTGCGGGGACAGGGGGAAGCTGAAGCTTTCTTT
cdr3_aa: CASSLRGQGEAEAFF

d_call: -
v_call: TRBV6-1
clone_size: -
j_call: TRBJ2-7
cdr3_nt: TGTGCCAGCAGACAGCTTATGTACGAGCAGTACTTC
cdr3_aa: CASRQLMYEQYF

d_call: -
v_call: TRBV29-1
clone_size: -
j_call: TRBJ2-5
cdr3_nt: TGCAGCGTTGAGCTGCAGGGGGAGACCCAGTACTTC
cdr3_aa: CSVELQGETQYF

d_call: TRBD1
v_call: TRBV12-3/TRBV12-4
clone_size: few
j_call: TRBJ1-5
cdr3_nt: TGTGCCAGCAGCTCCGAGGGACAGGCCACTAACCAGCCCCAGCATTTT
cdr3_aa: CASSSEGQATNQPQHF

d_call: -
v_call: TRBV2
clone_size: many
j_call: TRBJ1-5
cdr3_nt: TGTGCCAGCGGTGCGGACATAGGACGAAATCAGCCCCAGCATTTT
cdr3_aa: CASGADIGRNQPQHF

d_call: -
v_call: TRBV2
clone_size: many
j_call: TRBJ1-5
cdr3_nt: TGTGCCAGCAGAGAACAGGTGGGGCAGCCCCAGCATTTT
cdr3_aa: CASREQVGQPQHF

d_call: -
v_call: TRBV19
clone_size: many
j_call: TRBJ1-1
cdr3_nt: TGTGCCAGTAGTATCTGGGGGGCCGACACTGAAGCTTTCTTT
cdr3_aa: CASSIWGADTEAFF

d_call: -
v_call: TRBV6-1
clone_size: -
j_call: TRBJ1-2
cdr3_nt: TGTGCCAGCGGGGGGGCGCTTGATGGCTACACCTTC
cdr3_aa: CASGGALDGYTF

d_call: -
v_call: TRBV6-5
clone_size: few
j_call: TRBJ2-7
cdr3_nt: TGTGCCAGCAGTTTCGGCTTAGGGGGACCCTCCTACGAGCAGTACTTC
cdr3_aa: CASSFGLGGPSYEQYF

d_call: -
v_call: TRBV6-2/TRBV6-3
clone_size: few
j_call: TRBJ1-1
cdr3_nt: TGTGCCAGCAGTTACTCGCAGGGTCTAGAAGCTTTCTTT
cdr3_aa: CASSYSQGLEAFF